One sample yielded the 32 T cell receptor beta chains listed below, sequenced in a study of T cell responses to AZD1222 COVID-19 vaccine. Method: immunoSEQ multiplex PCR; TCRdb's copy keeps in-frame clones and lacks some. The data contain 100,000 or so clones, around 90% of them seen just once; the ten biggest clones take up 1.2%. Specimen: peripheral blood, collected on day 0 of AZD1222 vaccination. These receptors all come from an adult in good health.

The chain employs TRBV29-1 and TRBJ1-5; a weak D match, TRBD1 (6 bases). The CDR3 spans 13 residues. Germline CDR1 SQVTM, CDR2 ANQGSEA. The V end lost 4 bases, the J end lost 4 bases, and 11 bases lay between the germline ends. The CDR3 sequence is CSVGERGNQPQHF. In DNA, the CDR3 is TGCAGCGTTGGGGAAAGGGGGAATCAGCCCCAGCATTTT. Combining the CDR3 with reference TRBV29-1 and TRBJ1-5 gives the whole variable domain SAVISQKPSRDICQRGTSLTIQCQVDSQVTMMFWYRQQPGQSLTLIATANQGSEATYESGFVIDKFPISRPNLTFSTLTVSNMSPEDSSIYLCSVGERGNQPQHFGDGTRLSIL.

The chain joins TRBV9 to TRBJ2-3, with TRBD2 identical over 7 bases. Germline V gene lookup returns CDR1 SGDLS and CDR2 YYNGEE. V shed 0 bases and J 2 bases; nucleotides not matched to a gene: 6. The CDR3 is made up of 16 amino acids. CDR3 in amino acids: CASSVGSGGNTDTQYF. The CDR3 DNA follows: TGTGCCAGCAGCGTAGGATCCGGGGGGAACACAGATACGCAGTATTTT.

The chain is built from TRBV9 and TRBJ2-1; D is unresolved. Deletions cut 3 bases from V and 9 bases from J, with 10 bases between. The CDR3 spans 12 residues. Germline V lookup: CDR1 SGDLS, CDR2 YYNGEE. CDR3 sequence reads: CASSGRSTEQFF. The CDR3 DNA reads TGTGCCAGCAGCGGAAGAAGCACTGAGCAGTTCTTC.

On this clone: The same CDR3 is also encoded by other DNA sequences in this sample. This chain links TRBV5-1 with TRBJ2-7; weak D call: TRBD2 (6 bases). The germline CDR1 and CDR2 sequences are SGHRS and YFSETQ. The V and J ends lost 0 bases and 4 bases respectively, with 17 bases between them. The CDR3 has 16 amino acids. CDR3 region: CASSLGPRGTQYEQYF. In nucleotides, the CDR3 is TGCGCCAGCAGCTTGGGACCCCGGGGGACGCAGTACGAGCAGTACTTC.

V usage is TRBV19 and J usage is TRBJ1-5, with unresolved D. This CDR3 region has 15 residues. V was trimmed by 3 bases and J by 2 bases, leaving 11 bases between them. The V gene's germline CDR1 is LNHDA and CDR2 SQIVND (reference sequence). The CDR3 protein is CASSMGMMGNQPQHF. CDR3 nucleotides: TGTGCCAGTAGTATGGGGATGATGGGCAATCAGCCCCAGCATTTT. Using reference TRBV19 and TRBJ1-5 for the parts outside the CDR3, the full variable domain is DGGITQSPKYLFRKEGQNVTLSCEQNLNHDAMYWYRQDPGQGLRLIYYSQIVNDFQKGDIAEGYSVSREKKESFPLTVTSAQKNPTAFYLCASSMGMMGNQPQHFGDGTRLSIL.

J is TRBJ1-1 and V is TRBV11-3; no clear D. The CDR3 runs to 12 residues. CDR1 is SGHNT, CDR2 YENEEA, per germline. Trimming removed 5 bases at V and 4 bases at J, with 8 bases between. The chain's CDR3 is CASSPRPTEAFF. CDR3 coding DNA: TGTGCCAGCAGCCCCCGACCCACTGAAGCTTTCTTT.

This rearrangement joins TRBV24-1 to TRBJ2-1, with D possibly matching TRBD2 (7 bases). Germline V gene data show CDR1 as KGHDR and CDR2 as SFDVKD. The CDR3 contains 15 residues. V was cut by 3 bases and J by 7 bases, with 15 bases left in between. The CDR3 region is CATSDAQGAGNEQFF. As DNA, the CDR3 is TGTGCCACCAGTGATGCACAGGGAGCGGGGAATGAGCAGTTCTTC.

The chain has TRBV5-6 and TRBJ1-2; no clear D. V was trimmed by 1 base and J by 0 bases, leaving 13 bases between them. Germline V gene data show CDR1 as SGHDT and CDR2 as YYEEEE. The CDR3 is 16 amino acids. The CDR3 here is CASSLSPVAANYGYTF. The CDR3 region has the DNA TGTGCCAGCAGCTTGAGCCCCGTGGCGGCTAACTATGGCTACACCTTC.

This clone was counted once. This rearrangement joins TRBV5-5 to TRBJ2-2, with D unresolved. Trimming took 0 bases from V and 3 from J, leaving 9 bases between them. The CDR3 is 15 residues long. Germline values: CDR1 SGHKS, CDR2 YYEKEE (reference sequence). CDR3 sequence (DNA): TGTGCCAGCAGCTTGGCGGCCTACCACACCGGGGAGCTGTTTTTT. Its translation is CASSLAAYHTGELFF.

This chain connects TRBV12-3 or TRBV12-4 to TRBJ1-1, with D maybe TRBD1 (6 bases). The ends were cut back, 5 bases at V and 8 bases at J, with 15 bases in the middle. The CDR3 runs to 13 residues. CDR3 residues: CASSRRKGTEAFF. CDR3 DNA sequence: TGTGCCAGCAGTCGAAGGAAGGGGACAGAAGCTTTCTTT.

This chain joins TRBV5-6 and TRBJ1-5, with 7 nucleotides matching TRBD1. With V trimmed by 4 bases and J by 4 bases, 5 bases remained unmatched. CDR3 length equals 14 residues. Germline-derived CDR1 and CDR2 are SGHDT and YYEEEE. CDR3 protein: CASSAGTANQPQHF. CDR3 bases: TGTGCCAGCAGCGCCGGGACAGCGAATCAGCCCCAGCATTTT.

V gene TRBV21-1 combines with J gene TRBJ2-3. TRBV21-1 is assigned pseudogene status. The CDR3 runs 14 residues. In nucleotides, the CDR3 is TGTGCCAGCATCCCAGGACGGGGCACAGATACGCAGTATTTT. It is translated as CASIPGRGTDTQYF.

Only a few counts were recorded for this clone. This chain's CDR3 is CASSLGGGGKNTGELFF. Here the CDR3 DNA reads TGTGCCAGCAGCTTAGGGGGCGGTGGCAAGAACACCGGGGAGCTGTTTTTT. This chain links TRBV7-2 with TRBJ2-2; possibly TRBD1 for D (5 bases). This CDR3 has 17 residues. The V end was cut by 1 base, the J end by 1 base, with 13 bases between. Germline V gives CDR1 SGHTA, CDR2 FQGNSA.

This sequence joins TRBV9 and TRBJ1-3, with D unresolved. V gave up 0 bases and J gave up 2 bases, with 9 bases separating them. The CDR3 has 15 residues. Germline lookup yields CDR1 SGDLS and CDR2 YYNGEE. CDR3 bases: TGTGCCAGCAGCGTAGAACTGAGCCCTGGAAACACCATATATTTT. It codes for CASSVELSPGNTIYF.

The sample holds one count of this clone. The CDR3 reads CASSANTGDNSPLHF. Here the CDR3 DNA reads TGCGCCAGCAGCGCAAACACAGGGGATAATTCACCCCTCCACTTT. The chain uses TRBV5-1 and TRBJ1-6; 7 bases are shared with TRBD1. Germline CDR1 and CDR2: SGHRS and YFSETQ. The CDR3 runs 15 residues. With 4 bases clipped from V and 5 bases from J, the junction kept 6 bases outside the gene matches.

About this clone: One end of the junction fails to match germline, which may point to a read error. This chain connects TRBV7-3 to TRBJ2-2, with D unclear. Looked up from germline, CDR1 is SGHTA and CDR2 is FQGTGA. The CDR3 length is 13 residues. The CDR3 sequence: CASSITVPGELFF. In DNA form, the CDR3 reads TGTGCCAGCAGCATAACAGTTCCCGGGGAGCTGTTTTTT.

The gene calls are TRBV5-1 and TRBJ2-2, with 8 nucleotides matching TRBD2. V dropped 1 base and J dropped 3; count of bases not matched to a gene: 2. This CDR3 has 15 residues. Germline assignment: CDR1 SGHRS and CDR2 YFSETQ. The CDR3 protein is CASSLTSGYTGELFF. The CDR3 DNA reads TGCGCCAGCAGCTTGACTAGCGGTTACACCGGGGAGCTGTTTTTT.

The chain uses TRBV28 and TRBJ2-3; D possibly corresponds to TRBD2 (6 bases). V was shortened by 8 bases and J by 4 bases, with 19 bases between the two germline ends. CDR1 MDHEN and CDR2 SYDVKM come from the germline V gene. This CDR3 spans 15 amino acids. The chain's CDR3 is CASQYGGSPSDTQYF. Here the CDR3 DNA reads TGTGCCAGCCAATACGGAGGGAGCCCTTCAGATACGCAGTATTTT.

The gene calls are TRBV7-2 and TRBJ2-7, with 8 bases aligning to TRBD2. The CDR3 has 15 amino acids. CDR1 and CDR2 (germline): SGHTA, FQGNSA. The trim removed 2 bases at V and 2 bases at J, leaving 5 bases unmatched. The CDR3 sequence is CASSLIGGGTYEQYF. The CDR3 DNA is TGTGCCAGCAGCTTAATCGGCGGGGGGACCTACGAGCAGTACTTC.

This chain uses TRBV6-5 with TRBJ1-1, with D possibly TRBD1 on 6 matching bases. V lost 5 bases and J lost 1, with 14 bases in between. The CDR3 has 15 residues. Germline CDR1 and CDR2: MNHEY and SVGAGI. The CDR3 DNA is TGTGCCAGCAGTCCTCAAAGGGGGGGGAACACTGAAGCTTTCTTT. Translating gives CASSPQRGGNTEAFF.

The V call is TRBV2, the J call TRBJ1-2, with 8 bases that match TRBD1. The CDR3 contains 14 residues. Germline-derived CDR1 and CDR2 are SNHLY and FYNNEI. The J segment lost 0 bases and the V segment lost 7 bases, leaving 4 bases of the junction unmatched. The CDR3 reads CASNGQGANYGYTF. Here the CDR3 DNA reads TGTGCCAGCAATGGACAGGGAGCTAACTATGGCTACACCTTC. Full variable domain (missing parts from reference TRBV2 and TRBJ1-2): EPEVTQTPSHQVTQMGQEVILRCVPISNHLYFYWYRQILGQKVEFLVSFYNNEISEKSEIFDDQFSVERPDGSNFTLKIRSTKLEDSAMYFCASNGQGANYGYTFGSGTRLTVV.

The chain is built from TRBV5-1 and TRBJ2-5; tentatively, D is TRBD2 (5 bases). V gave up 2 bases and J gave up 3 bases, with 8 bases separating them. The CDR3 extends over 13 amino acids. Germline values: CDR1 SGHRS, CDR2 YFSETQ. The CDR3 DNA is TGCGCCAGCAGCTTCTTGGGAGAAGAGACCCAGTACTTC. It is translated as CASSFLGEETQYF.

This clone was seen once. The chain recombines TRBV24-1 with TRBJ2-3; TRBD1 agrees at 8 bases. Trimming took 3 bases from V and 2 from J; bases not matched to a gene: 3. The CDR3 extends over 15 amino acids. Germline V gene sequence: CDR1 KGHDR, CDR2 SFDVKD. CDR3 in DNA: TGTGCCACCAGTGATAGGACAGGGTACACAGATACGCAGTATTTT. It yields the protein CATSDRTGYTDTQYF.

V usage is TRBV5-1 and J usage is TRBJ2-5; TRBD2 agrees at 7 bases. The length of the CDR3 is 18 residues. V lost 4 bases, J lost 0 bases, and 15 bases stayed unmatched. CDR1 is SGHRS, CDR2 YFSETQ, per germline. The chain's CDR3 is CASSPRRSGGVNQETQYF. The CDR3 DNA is TGCGCCAGCAGCCCGAGGAGATCGGGAGGCGTAAACCAAGAGACCCAGTACTTC.

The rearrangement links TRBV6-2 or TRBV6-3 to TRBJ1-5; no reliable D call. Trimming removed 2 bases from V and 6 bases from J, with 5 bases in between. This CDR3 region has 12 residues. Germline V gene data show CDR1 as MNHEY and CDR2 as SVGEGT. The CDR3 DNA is TGTGCCAGCAGTTACGGTACTCAGCCCCAGCATTTT. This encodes CASSYGTQPQHF.

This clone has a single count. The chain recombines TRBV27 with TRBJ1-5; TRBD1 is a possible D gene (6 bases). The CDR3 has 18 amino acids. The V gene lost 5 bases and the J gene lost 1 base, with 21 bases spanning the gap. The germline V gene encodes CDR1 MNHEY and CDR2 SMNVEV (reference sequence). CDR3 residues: CASSRWGADGGSNQPQHF. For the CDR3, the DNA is TGTGCCAGCAGTAGATGGGGGGCGGATGGGGGGAGCAATCAGCCCCAGCATTTT.

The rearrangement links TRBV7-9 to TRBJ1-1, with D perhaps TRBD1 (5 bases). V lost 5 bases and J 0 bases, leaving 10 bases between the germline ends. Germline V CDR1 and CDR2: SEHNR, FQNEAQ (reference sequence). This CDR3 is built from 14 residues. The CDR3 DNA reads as TGTGCCAGCAGCGCTGGGGCTATGAACACTGAAGCTTTCTTT. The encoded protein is CASSAGAMNTEAFF.

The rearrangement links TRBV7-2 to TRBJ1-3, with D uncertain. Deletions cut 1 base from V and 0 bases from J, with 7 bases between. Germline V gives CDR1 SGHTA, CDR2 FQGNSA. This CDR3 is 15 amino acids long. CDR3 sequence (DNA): TGTGCCAGCAGCTTAGAGGCATCCTCTGGAAACACCATATATTTT. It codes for CASSLEASSGNTIYF.

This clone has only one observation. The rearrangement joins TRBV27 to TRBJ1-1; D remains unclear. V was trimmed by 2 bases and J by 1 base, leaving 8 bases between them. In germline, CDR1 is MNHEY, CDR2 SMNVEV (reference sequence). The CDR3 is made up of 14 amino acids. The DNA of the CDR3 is TGTGCCAGCAGTTTAAAATCAGGGAACACTGAAGCTTTCTTT. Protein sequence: CASSLKSGNTEAFF.

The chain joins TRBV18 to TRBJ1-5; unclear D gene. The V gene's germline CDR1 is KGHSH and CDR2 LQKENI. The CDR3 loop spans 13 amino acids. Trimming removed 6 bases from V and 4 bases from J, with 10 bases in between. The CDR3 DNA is TGTGCCAGCTCCCCTGACGGAAATCAGCCCCAGCATTTT. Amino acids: CASSPDGNQPQHF.

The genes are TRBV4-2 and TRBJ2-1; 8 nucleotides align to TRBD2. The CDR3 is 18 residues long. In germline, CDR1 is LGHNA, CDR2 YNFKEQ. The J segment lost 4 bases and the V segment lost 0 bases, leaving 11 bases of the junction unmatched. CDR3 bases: TGTGCCAGCAGCCAAGATTGGTCTGGAACTAGCGGTTACAATGAGCAGTTCTTC. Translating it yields CASSQDWSGTSGYNEQFF.

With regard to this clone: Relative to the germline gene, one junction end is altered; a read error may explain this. CDR3 DNA sequence: TGTGCCAGCAGCCAAGAGTGGGACCTACCCGTCTTC. Its translation is CASSQEWDLPVF. The chain carries TRBV4-2 and TRBJ1-2; TRBD1 might be the D (5 bases). Germline values: CDR1 LGHNA, CDR2 YNFKEQ. This CDR3 is 12 amino acids long.